This T cell receptor (beta chain) was documented in a study of blood T cell repertoires in COVID-19. Study summary: The United States, Italy and Spain supplied acute and convalescent COVID-19 samples. The cDNA or gDNA used as material had been derived from T cells, B-cell-depleted T cells, or PBMCs.

The ends were cut back, 0 bases at V and 0 bases at J, with 12 bases in the middle. This CDR3 spans 18 amino acids. Germline V gene lookup returns CDR1 MGHRA and CDR2 YSYEKL. Original analysis: Reference gene primer amplification in the assay estimated nucleated cell counts. Profiling relied on immunoSEQ multiplex PCR, and the TCRdb table lists in-frame clones only, not all of them. V and J calls and clone size are as listed in that table; D and trimming were resolved from the DNA. The repertoire consists of a few hundred thousand clones, with about 87% occurring once and the leading ten covering more than 6.5%.

Sequenced: peripheral blood. This rearrangement joins TRBV4-1 to TRBJ2-6; D is undetermined. The source is a woman between 65 and 79 years old with active or convalescent COVID-19. CDR3 DNA: TGCGCCAGCAGCCAAGATTCCCAGGAACCCTCTGGGGCCAACGTCCTGACTTTC. Protein: CASSQDSQEPSGANVLTF.